This T cell receptor (beta chain) was identified in a study of T cells in Graves' hyperthyroidism and ophthalmopathy. The CDR3 has 12 amino acids. V lost 7 bases to trimming and J lost 9 bases; unmatched junction nucleotides: 4. Germline CDR1 reads SQVTM; CDR2 reads ANQGSEA. Regions amplified from RNA transcripts were the TCR beta CDR3 regions. RT-PCR in the first round (using the HTBI primer set) targeted the TCR CDR3. TCRdb processed the multiplex PCR reads anew with MiXCR; each CDR3 protein has one entry. This sample carries about 360,000 distinct CDR3 sequences, about 12% of them seen once, and the ten largest clones take roughly 8.3%. There are many counts of this clonotype.

This chain joins TRBV29-1 and TRBJ2-1; 12 bases fit TRBD2. This TCR derives from a young woman with Graves' hyperthyroidism. Sequencing input: blood. Written as DNA, the CDR3 is TGCAGCGCTGGACTAGCGGGACGTGAGCAGTTCTTC. Protein sequence: CSAGLAGREQFF.